This TCR beta chain is from a study of T cell clonality in common variable immunodeficiency. Study conclusions and caveats: Repertoire-complication correlations in CVID were limited by patient heterogeneity.

Clones were sequenced by immunoSEQ multiplex PCR, and TCRdb holds only the in-frame ones, with some missing. The sample was found to contain around 52,000 clones, and every one recurs. The sample holds many counts of this clone. Its antigen is currently unknown. The receptor's source is a person aged 18 to 75 in good health. Sample: peripheral blood mononuclear cells.

The CDR3 here is CASSSQTSGDTDTQYF. Partial CDR3 DNA: TGCGCCAGCAGCTCCCAAACTAGCGGAGACACAGATACG. The gene calls are TRBV5-1 and TRBJ2-3; TRBD2 agrees at 8 bases. The observed sequence ends 3 residues before the CDR3 terminus, with the missing tail filled in from the germline J gene. With 3 bases clipped from V and 2 bases from J, the junction kept 8 bases outside the gene matches. Germline CDR1 SGHRS, CDR2 YFSETQ. The CDR3 extends over 16 amino acids.